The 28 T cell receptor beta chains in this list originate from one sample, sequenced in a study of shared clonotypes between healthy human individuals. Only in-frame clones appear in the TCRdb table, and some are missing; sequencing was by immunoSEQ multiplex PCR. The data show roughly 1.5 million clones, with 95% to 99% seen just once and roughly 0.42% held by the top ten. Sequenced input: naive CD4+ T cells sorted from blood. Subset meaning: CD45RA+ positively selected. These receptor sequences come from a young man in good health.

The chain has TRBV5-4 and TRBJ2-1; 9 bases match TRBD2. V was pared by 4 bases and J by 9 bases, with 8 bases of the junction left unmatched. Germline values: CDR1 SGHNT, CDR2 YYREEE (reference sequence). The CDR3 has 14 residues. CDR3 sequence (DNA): TGTGCCAGCAGCGGCCCGGGACTAGCCCCTGAGCAGTTCTTC. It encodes CASSGPGLAPEQFF.

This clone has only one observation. CDR3 in DNA: TGTGCCTGGAAGTTTTTCCCGACAGGGGGCCGAGAGACCCAGTACTTC. The encoded protein is CAWKFFPTGGRETQYF. V and J are TRBV30 and TRBJ2-5; 10 bases agree with TRBD1. With 4 bases clipped from V and 4 bases from J, the junction kept 12 bases outside the gene matches. This CDR3 region has 16 residues. Germline V gene data show CDR1 as GTSNPN and CDR2 as SVGIG (reference sequence).

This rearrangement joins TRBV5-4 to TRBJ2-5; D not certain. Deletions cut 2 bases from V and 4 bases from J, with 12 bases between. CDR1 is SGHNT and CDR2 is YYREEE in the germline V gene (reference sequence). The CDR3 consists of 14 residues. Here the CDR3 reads CASSLSKIPETQYF. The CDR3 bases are TGTGCCAGCAGCTTATCCAAGATACCAGAGACCCAGTACTTC.

CDR3 amino acids: CAWSVRTSYNEQFF. DNA for the CDR3: TGTGCCTGGAGTGTACGAACCTCCTACAATGAGCAGTTCTTC. The genes are TRBV30 and TRBJ2-1; D unclear. CDR1 and CDR2 (germline): GTSNPN, SVGIG (reference sequence). The ends were cut back, 0 bases at V and 0 bases at J, with 6 bases in the middle. This CDR3 has 14 amino acids.

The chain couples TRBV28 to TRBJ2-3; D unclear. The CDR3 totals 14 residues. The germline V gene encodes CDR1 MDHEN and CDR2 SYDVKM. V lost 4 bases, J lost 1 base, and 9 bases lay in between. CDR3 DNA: TGTGCCAGCAGTTCCCTCGGAGGCACAGATACGCAGTATTTT. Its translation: CASSSLGGTDTQYF. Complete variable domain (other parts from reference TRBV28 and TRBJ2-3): DVKVTQSSRYLVKRTGEKVFLECVQDMDHENMFWYRQDPGLGLRLIYFSYDVKMKEKGDIPEGYSVSREKKERFSLILESASTNQTSMYLCASSSLGGTDTQYFGPGTRLTVL.

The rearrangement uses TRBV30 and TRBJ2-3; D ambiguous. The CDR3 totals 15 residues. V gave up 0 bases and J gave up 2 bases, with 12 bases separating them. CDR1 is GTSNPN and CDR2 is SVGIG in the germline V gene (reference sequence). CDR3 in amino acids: CAWSVLRYPTDTQYF. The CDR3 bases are TGTGCCTGGAGTGTTTTACGGTACCCCACAGATACGCAGTATTTT.

The CDR3 is CASSLGFASDEQFF. Written as DNA, the CDR3 is TGTGCCAGCAGCTTAGGCTTTGCTAGCGATGAGCAGTTCTTC. This rearrangement joins TRBV7-2 to TRBJ2-1, with D perhaps matching TRBD2 (6 bases). Looked up from germline, CDR1 is SGHTA and CDR2 is FQGNSA. The V end was cut by 1 base, the J end by 8 bases, with 12 bases between. The CDR3 totals 14 residues.

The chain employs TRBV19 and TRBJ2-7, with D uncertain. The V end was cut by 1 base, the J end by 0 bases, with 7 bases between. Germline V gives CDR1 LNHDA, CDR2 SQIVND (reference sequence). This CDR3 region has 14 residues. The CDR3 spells CASSIVGYSYEQYF. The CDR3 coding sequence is TGTGCCAGTAGTATAGTCGGATACTCCTACGAGCAGTACTTC.

CDR3 region: CAISESSGTGNTIYF. The CDR3 DNA is TGTGCCATCAGTGAGTCTTCTGGGACTGGAAACACCATATATTTT. The chain joins TRBV10-3 to TRBJ1-3, with D hard to call. V was clipped by 0 bases and J by 2 bases, with 8 bases between them. The CDR3 runs to 15 residues. Per germline, CDR1 ENHRY and CDR2 SYGVKD.

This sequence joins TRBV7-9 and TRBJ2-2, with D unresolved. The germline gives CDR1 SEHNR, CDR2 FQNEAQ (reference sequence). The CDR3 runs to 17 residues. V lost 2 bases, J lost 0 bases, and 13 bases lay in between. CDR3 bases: TGTGCCAGCAGCTTACAAGGTGCTTCTGCGAACACCGGGGAGCTGTTTTTT. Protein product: CASSLQGASANTGELFF.

Here the CDR3 DNA reads TGTGCCAGCTCACCGAAGGGGGGGAACTACGAGCAGTACTTC. Translation: CASSPKGGNYEQYF. The chain recombines TRBV18 with TRBJ2-7, with D perhaps TRBD2 (7 bases). Trimming left V 3 bases short and J 3 bases short, with 12 bases between. The CDR3 has 14 residues. From germline, CDR1 is KGHSH and CDR2 LQKENI.

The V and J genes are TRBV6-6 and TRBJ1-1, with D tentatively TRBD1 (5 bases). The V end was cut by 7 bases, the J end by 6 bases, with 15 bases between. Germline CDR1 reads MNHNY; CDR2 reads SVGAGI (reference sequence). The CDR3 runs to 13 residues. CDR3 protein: CASTSWVGAEAFF. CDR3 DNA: TGTGCCAGCACCTCCTGGGTGGGGGCTGAAGCTTTCTTT.

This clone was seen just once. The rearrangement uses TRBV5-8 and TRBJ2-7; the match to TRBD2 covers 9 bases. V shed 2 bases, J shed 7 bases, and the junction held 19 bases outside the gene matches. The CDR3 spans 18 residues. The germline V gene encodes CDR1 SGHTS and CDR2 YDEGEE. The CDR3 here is CASSFWTARVLAGYEQYF. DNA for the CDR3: TGTGCCAGCAGCTTCTGGACAGCCCGGGTACTAGCGGGTTATGAGCAGTACTTC.

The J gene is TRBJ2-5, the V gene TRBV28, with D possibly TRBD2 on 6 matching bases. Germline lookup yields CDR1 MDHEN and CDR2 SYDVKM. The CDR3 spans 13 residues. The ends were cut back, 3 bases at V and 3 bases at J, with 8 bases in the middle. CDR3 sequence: CASSLWGEETQYF. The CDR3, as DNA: TGTGCCAGCAGTTTGTGGGGGGAAGAGACCCAGTACTTC. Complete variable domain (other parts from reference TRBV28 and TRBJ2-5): DVKVTQSSRYLVKRTGEKVFLECVQDMDHENMFWYRQDPGLGLRLIYFSYDVKMKEKGDIPEGYSVSREKKERFSLILESASTNQTSMYLCASSLWGEETQYFGPGTRLLVL.

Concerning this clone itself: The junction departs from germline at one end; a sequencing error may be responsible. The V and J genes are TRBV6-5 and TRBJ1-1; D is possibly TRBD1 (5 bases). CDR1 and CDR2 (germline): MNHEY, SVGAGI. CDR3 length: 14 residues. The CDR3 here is CASSAPGPPTEAFF. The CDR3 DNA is TGTGCCAGCAGTGCTCCGGGACCACCAACTGAGGCTTTCTTT.

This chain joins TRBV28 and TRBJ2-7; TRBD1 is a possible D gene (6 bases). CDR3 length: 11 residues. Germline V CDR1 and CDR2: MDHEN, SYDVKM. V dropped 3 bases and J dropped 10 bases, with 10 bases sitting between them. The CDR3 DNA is TGTGCCAGCAGTTTGTCGGGACAACAGTACTTC. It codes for CASSLSGQQYF.

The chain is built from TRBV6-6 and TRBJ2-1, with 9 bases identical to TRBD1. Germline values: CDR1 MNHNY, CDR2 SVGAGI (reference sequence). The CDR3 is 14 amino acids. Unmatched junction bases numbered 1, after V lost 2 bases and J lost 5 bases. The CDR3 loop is CASSYRTGDNEQFF. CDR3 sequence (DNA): TGTGCCAGCAGTTACCGGACAGGGGACAATGAGCAGTTCTTC.

CDR3 sequence reads: CASSRTGGGYTF. CDR3 coding DNA: TGTGCCAGCAGTCGAACAGGGGGCGGCTACACCTTC. The gene calls are TRBV2 and TRBJ1-2, with 9 bases identical to TRBD1. Germline CDR1 reads SNHLY; CDR2 reads FYNNEI. This CDR3 has 12 residues. With V trimmed by 5 bases and J by 8 bases, 3 bases remained unmatched.

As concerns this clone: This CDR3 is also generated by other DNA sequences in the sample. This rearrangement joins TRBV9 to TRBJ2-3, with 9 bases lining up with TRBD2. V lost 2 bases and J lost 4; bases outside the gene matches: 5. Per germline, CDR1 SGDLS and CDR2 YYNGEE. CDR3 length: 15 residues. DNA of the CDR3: TGTGCCAGCAGCGTGAGTAGCGGGAGTCCAGATACGCAGTATTTT. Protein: CASSVSSGSPDTQYF.

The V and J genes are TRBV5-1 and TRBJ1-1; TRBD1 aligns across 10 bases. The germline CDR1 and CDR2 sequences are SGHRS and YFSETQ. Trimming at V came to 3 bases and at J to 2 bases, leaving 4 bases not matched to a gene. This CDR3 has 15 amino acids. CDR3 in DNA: TGCGCCAGCAGCTGGTCGACAGGGGGCAACACTGAAGCTTTCTTT. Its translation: CASSWSTGGNTEAFF.

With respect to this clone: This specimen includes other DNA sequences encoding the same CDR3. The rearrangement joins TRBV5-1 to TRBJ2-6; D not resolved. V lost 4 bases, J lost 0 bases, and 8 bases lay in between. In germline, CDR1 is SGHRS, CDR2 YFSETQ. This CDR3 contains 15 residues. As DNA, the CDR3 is TGCGCCAGCAGCCTGGGCAGCTCTGGGGCCAACGTCCTGACTTTC. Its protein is CASSLGSSGANVLTF.

CDR3 in DNA: TGTGCCAGCAGCCCAGGGCCCGGGGGTAGCACAGATACGCAGTATTTT. Translating it yields CASSPGPGGSTDTQYF. The J gene is TRBJ2-3, the V gene TRBV7-2; D perhaps matches TRBD2 (6 bases). The CDR3 consists of 16 residues. Trimming shortened V by 5 bases and J by 0 bases, and 15 bases separated the two germline ends. Germline CDR1 SGHTA, CDR2 FQGNSA.

CDR3 in DNA: TGTGCCAGTGCTCTAGATTTCTTCCTCGCCGGGGAGCTGTTTTTT. Protein sequence: CASALDFFLAGELFF. This chain links TRBV19 with TRBJ2-2, with D uncertain. Per the germline V gene, CDR1 is LNHDA and CDR2 is SQIVND (reference sequence). The CDR3 has 15 amino acids. The V end was cut by 8 bases, the J end by 6 bases, with 19 bases between. Combining the CDR3 with reference TRBV19 and TRBJ2-2 gives the whole variable domain DGGITQSPKYLFRKEGQNVTLSCEQNLNHDAMYWYRQDPGQGLRLIYYSQIVNDFQKGDIAEGYSVSREKKESFPLTVTSAQKNPTAFYLCASALDFFLAGELFFGEGSRLTVL.

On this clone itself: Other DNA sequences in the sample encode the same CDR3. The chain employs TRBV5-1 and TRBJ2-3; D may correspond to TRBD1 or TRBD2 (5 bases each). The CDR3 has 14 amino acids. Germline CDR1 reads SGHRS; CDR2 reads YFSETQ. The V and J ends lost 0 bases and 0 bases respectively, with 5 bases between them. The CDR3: CASSLGDSTDTQYF. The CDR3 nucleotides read TGCGCCAGCAGCTTGGGGGACAGCACAGATACGCAGTATTTT.

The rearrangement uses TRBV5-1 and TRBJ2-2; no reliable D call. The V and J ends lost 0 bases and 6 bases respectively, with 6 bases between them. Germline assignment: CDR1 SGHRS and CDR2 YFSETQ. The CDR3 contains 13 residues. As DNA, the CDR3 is TGCGCCAGCAGCTTGGAACGGCCCGGGGAGCTGTTTTTT. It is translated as CASSLERPGELFF.

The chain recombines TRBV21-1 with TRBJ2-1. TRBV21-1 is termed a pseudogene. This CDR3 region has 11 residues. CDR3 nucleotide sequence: TGTGCCACCACGGGGCCGAGAGAGCAGTTCTTC. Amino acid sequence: CATTGPREQFF.

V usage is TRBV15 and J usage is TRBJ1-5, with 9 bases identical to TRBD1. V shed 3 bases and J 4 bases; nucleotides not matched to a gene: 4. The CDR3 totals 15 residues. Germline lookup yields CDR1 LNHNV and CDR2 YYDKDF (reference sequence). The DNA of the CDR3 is TGTGCCACCAGCAGGACCGGACAGGGGAATCAGCCCCAGCATTTT. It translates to CATSRTGQGNQPQHF.

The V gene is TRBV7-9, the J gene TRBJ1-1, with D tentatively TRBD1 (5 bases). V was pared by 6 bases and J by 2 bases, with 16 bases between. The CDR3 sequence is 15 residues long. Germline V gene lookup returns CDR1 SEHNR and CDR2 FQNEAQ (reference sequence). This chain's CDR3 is CASRSAGALNTEAFF. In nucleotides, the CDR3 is TGTGCCAGCAGGTCCGCCGGGGCCTTAAACACTGAAGCTTTCTTT.